Following are 22 T cell receptor beta chains from one sample sequenced in a study of blood T cell repertoires in COVID-19. The table came from immunoSEQ multiplex PCR; TCRdb's copy has only in-frame clones and leaves some out. Of 240,000 or so clones in the sample, roughly four fifths were seen once. Sequencing input: peripheral blood. These receptors all come from a woman aged 55-70 years with active or convalescent COVID-19.

This chain links TRBV2 with TRBJ1-2, with TRBD1 identical over 7 bases. The germline CDR1 and CDR2 sequences are SNHLY and FYNNEI. This CDR3 is built from 15 residues. The J segment lost 0 bases and the V segment lost 5 bases, leaving 6 bases of the junction unmatched. DNA for the CDR3: TGTGCCAGCAGTCGGACAGGCCGTCCTAACTATGGCTACACCTTC. Protein: CASSRTGRPNYGYTF.

The gene calls are TRBV19 and TRBJ2-7, with 8 bases identical to TRBD1. There are 13 residues in the CDR3. With 5 bases clipped from V and 3 bases from J, the junction kept 3 bases outside the gene matches. Germline CDR1 is LNHDA and CDR2 is SQIVND (reference sequence). CDR3 sequence reads: CASSVDRGYEQYF. In DNA, the CDR3 is TGTGCCAGTAGTGTCGACAGGGGCTACGAGCAGTACTTC. The full variable domain, rest sourced from reference TRBV19 and TRBJ2-7, is DGGITQSPKYLFRKEGQNVTLSCEQNLNHDAMYWYRQDPGQGLRLIYYSQIVNDFQKGDIAEGYSVSREKKESFPLTVTSAQKNPTAFYLCASSVDRGYEQYFGPGTRLTVT.

This chain uses TRBV4-2 with TRBJ2-3, with D perhaps matching TRBD2 (5 bases). Trimming removed 3 bases at V and 4 bases at J, with 11 bases between. CDR3 length: 14 residues. Germline-derived CDR1 and CDR2 are LGHNA and YNFKEQ. The chain's CDR3 is CASSHGPAADTQYF. The CDR3 nucleotides are TGTGCCAGCAGCCATGGACCAGCGGCAGATACGCAGTATTTT.

This rearrangement joins TRBV6-5 to TRBJ1-1; TRBD1 matches at 8 bases. Germline CDR1 and CDR2: MNHEY and SVGAGI. V was clipped by 6 bases and J by 8 bases; unmatched bases: 5. The length of the CDR3 is 12 residues. The CDR3 coding sequence is TGTGCCAGCAGACCCGGACAGGGAGAAGCTTTCTTT. It encodes CASRPGQGEAFF.

The CDR3 here is CASRAVPQETQYF. The CDR3, as DNA: TGTGCCAGCAGGGCAGTCCCTCAAGAGACCCAGTACTTC. This chain connects TRBV2 to TRBJ2-5; D is uncertain. V was clipped by 6 bases and J by 2 bases, with 10 bases between them. Germline V gene sequence: CDR1 SNHLY, CDR2 FYNNEI. This CDR3 comprises 13 residues.

The CDR3 DNA reads as TGTGCCAGCAGTACCCACAGGGTTCCACAAGAGACCCAGTACTTC. Its protein is CASSTHRVPQETQYF. V gene TRBV6-6 combines with J gene TRBJ2-5; D is possibly TRBD1 (6 bases). The CDR3 covers 15 residues. In germline, CDR1 is MNHNY, CDR2 SVGAGI (reference sequence). V was pared by 5 bases and J by 2 bases, with 15 bases between.

The chain is built from TRBV5-3 and TRBJ1-4; tentatively, D is TRBD1 (5 bases). TRBV5-3 is an ORF, and what it does is uncertain. The CDR3 contains 15 residues. V was trimmed by 0 bases and J by 3 bases, leaving 9 bases between them. This chain's CDR3 is CARSLGQPPNEKLFF. The CDR3 DNA is TGTGCCAGAAGCTTGGGACAGCCCCCTAATGAAAAACTGTTTTTT.

This clone was seen once. The J gene is TRBJ1-5, the V gene TRBV19; D uncertain. The V gene's germline CDR1 is LNHDA and CDR2 SQIVND (reference sequence). The V gene lost 0 bases and the J gene lost 0 bases, with 9 bases spanning the gap. The CDR3 has 16 residues. This CDR3 reads CASSIEAGYSNQPQHF. The CDR3 region has the DNA TGTGCCAGTAGTATAGAAGCAGGTTATAGCAATCAGCCCCAGCATTTT.

V is TRBV7-8 and J is TRBJ1-6; 8 positions match TRBD1. This CDR3 is 14 amino acids long. CDR1 is SGHVS and CDR2 is FQNEAQ in the germline V gene. J lost 10 bases, V lost 2 bases, and 4 bases had no gene match. The CDR3 protein is CASSLNRGSSPLHF. The CDR3 DNA is TGTGCCAGCAGCTTAAACAGGGGGTCATCACCCCTCCACTTT.

As regards this clone: Other DNA sequences of this sample code for an identical CDR3. The CDR3, as DNA: TGTGCCAGCAGCGTAGGGTCCGGCAGGGGGGATCAGCCCCAGCATTTT. As protein: CASSVGSGRGDQPQHF. This chain connects TRBV9 to TRBJ1-5; 7 bases fit TRBD1. The CDR3 is 16 amino acids. Germline V gene data show CDR1 as SGDLS and CDR2 as YYNGEE. J gave up 5 bases and V 0 bases, and 8 bases lay outside the gene matches.

The rearrangement links TRBV6-5 to TRBJ2-7; a possible D gene is TRBD1 (6 bases). Germline assignment: CDR1 MNHEY and CDR2 SVGAGI. The V and J ends lost 9 bases and 3 bases respectively, with 18 bases between them. There are 14 residues in the CDR3. The CDR3 sequence is CASGPGHQGYEQYF. DNA for the CDR3: TGTGCCAGTGGGCCGGGACATCAGGGCTACGAGCAGTACTTC.

The V and J genes are TRBV5-1 and TRBJ2-5, with D possibly TRBD1 on 5 matching bases. Germline V CDR1 and CDR2: SGHRS, YFSETQ. The CDR3 runs to 16 residues. Trimming cost V 6 bases and J 3 bases, with 21 bases left between them. CDR3 in amino acids: CASTPRQIAQEETQYF. The CDR3 DNA sequence: TGCGCCAGCACCCCCCGACAGATTGCCCAAGAAGAGACCCAGTACTTC.

V usage is TRBV5-1 and J usage is TRBJ1-1, with no clear D. V shed 2 bases and J shed 0 bases, with 8 bases lying between them. The V gene's germline CDR1 is SGHRS and CDR2 YFSETQ. The length of the CDR3 is 14 residues. DNA of the CDR3: TGCGCCAGCAGCTTAGGTGACTTGAACACTGAAGCTTTCTTT. Amino acids: CASSLGDLNTEAFF. Based on the CDR3 plus reference TRBV5-1 and TRBJ1-1, the full variable domain is KAGVTQTPRYLIKTRGQQVTLSCSPISGHRSVSWYQQTPGQGLQFLFEYFSETQRNKGNFPGRFSGRQFSNSRSEMNVSTLELGDSALYLCASSLGDLNTEAFFGQGTRLTVV.

The CDR3 DNA is TGTGCCGGGCGTGGGGCGGGACTGGGGTGGGAGCCCCAGCATTTT. Residues: CAGRGAGLGWEPQHF. V gene TRBV30 combines with J gene TRBJ1-5; possibly TRBD1 for D (5 bases). The CDR3 has 15 residues. From germline, CDR1 is GTSNPN and CDR2 SVGIG (reference sequence). V was cut by 8 bases and J by 8 bases, with 25 bases left in between.

CDR3 sequence reads: CASGLVGLTDRAKNIQYF. CDR3 DNA: TGTGCTAGTGGTTTGGTAGGTCTCACCGACAGGGCCAAAAACATTCAGTACTTC. This chain joins TRBV12-5 and TRBJ2-4, with D maybe TRBD1 (6 bases). Germline values: CDR1 LGHNT, CDR2 FRNRAP. The CDR3 length is 18 residues. Trimming shortened V by 0 bases and J by 1 base, and 16 bases separated the two germline ends.

The gene calls are TRBV19 and TRBJ2-3; 9 bases are shared with TRBD2. Looked up from germline, CDR1 is LNHDA and CDR2 is SQIVND (reference sequence). This CDR3 spans 15 amino acids. V lost 3 bases, J lost 2 bases, and 3 bases stayed unmatched. The CDR3 DNA reads TGTGCCAGTAGTATCCAGCGGGGGGTCACAGATACGCAGTATTTT. The encoded protein is CASSIQRGVTDTQYF.

The rearrangement links TRBV15 to TRBJ2-1; D possibly corresponds to TRBD2 (6 bases). The CDR3 sequence is 15 residues long. The germline gives CDR1 LNHNV, CDR2 YYDKDF (reference sequence). The germline V and J ends were trimmed by 3 bases and 7 bases, with 16 bases remaining between them. For the CDR3, the DNA is TGTGCCACCAGCAGGCGGAGGGAAACTGGGAATGAGCAGTTCTTC. Amino acids: CATSRRRETGNEQFF. The full variable domain, completed using reference TRBV15 and TRBJ2-1, is DAMVIQNPRYQVTQFGKPVTLSCSQTLNHNVMYWYQQKSSQAPKLLFHYYDKDFNNEADTPDNFQSRRPNTSFCFLDIRSPGLGDTAMYLCATSRRRETGNEQFFGPGTRLTVL.

The gene calls are TRBV7-3 and TRBJ2-3; D possibly corresponds to TRBD2 (6 bases). The germline V gene encodes CDR1 SGHTA and CDR2 FQGTGA. CDR3 length: 16 amino acids. V was cut by 1 base and J by 1 base, with 12 bases left in between. CDR3 sequence reads: CASSLRGERGTDTQYF. As DNA, the CDR3 is TGTGCCAGCAGCTTAAGGGGCGAGCGGGGCACAGATACGCAGTATTTT.

This sequence joins TRBV9 and TRBJ2-3; D remains ambiguous. The DNA end is more similar to TRBJ1-6, so the J call may be wrong. Per germline, CDR1 SGDLS and CDR2 YYNGEE. This CDR3 comprises 11 residues. The CDR3 here is CASSVGGELHF. CDR3 coding DNA: TGTGCCAGCAGCGTAGGCGGGGAGCTCCACTTT.

The genes are TRBV19 and TRBJ1-1; D ambiguous. V gave up 5 bases and J gave up 8 bases, with 9 bases separating them. This CDR3 has 11 residues. In germline, CDR1 is LNHDA, CDR2 SQIVND (reference sequence). In DNA form, the CDR3 reads TGTGCCAGTAGTCCCGGGTTAGAAGCTTTCTTT. It translates to CASSPGLEAFF.

The CDR3 loop is CASRSWDRGNQPQHF. The CDR3 DNA sequence: TGTGCCAGCAGATCTTGGGACAGGGGGAATCAGCCCCAGCATTTT. This chain joins TRBV5-6 and TRBJ1-5; the match to TRBD1 covers 11 bases. V lost 5 bases to trimming and J lost 4 bases; unmatched junction nucleotides: 5. Germline-derived CDR1 and CDR2 are SGHDT and YYEEEE. This CDR3 comprises 15 residues. The full variable domain, rest sourced from reference TRBV5-6 and TRBJ1-5, is DAGVTQSPTHLIKTRGQQVTLRCSPKSGHDTVSWYQQALGQGPQFIFQYYEEEERQRGNFPDRFSGHQFPNYSSELNVNALLLGDSALYLCASRSWDRGNQPQHFGDGTRLSIL.

The chain links TRBV7-8 to TRBJ1-2; 9 bases align to TRBD1. This CDR3 comprises 14 residues. Trimming cost V 6 bases and J 3 bases; bases outside gene matches: 5. Germline V gene data show CDR1 as SGHVS and CDR2 as FQNEAQ. The CDR3 DNA sequence: TGTGCCAGCAGGCCGAGGACAGGGGACTATGGCTACACCTTC. Translation gives CASRPRTGDYGYTF.